This paragraph covers one TCR beta chain sequence. What it recognizes is unknown. At one end the junction does not follow the germline gene, possibly because of a read error. This entry belongs to a study of memory CD4+ T cells and cytomegalovirus serostatus. The sort gate was single viable CD3+CD4+CD8-CD45RO+ cells for memory CD4+ T cells. Serostatus was set by detecting CMV pp150, pp28, p38, p52 IgG. After thawing, CD4+ T cells were positively selected. Germline-derived CDR1 and CDR2 are SGHTA and FQGNSA. This CDR3 is built from 14 residues. Whole-study results and caveats: Each of approximately 70 CMV-associated TCRbeta sequences occurred in one to five individuals.

This table comes from immunoSEQ multiplex PCR, and its TCRdb copy is limited to in-frame clones, with some not included. The table records about 67,000 clones, roughly three quarters of them present only once. This clonotype originated in an adult in good health and CMV-seropositive. The V gene is TRBV7-2, the J gene TRBJ2-7; 10 bases are shared with TRBD1. The sample comprised memory CD4+ T cells from blood. CDR3 sequence (DNA): TGTGCCAGCAGCTACGGGACAGGGGCGTACGAGCAGTACTTT. Its translation: CASSYGTGAYEQYF.